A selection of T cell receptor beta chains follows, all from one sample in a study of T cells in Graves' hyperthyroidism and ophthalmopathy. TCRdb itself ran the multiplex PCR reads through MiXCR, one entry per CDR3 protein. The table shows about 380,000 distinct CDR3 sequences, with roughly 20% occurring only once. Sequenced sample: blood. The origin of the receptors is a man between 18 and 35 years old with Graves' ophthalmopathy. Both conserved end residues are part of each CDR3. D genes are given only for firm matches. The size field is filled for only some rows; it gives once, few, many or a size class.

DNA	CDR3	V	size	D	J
TGTGCCAGCACCCAGGCAACTGAAGCTTTCTTT	CASTQATEAFF	TRBV12-3/TRBV12-4	many	NA	TRBJ1-1
TGTGCCAGCAGTTTCCGGGACAGCAACAATGAGCAGTTCTTC	CASSFRDSNNEQFF	TRBV27	NA	TRBD1	TRBJ2-1
TGTGCCAGCAGTTTGCGGGTAGTGTCTAGCGACCCAGATACGCAGTATTTT	CASSLRVVSSDPDTQYF	TRBV27	many	NA	TRBJ2-3
TGCGCCAGCAGCTTGGGGCAGTCAAGTTTTGGCTACGAGCAGTACTTC	CASSLGQSSFGYEQYF	TRBV5-1	many	NA	TRBJ2-7
TGTGCCAGCAGCTTGGCCTCCAAAAGACCCAACGGGGAGCTGTTTTTT	CASSLASKRPNGELFF	TRBV5-6	NA	NA	TRBJ2-2
TGTGCCAGTAGTATAGGGGCCGGCCGCACAGATACGCAGTATTTT	CASSIGAGRTDTQYF	TRBV19	few	NA	TRBJ2-3
TGCGCCAGCAGTGACGGCGGGACCCACGAGCAGTACTTC	CASSDGGTHEQYF	TRBV10-1	NA	NA	TRBJ2-7
TGCAGTGCTTCCGGGACACCCTACAATGAGCAGTTCTTC	CSASGTPYNEQFF	TRBV20-1	few	NA	TRBJ2-1
TGTGCCAGCAGTTCTCCGACTAGCGGGAGGTACAATGAGCAGTTCTTC	CASSSPTSGRYNEQFF	TRBV27	NA	TRBD2	TRBJ2-1
TGCGCCAGCAGCCCAGGACAGAGTGGGGAGACCCAGTACTTC	CASSPGQSGETQYF	TRBV5-1	many	NA	TRBJ2-5
TGTGCCATCAGCGCGGGACCGAATAATCAGCCCCAGCATTTT	CAISAGPNNQPQHF	TRBV10-3	few	NA	TRBJ1-5
TGTGCCAGCAGCTCCTTCGGGCTGATAGGCCAAGAGACCCAGTACTTC	CASSSFGLIGQETQYF	TRBV7-9	many	NA	TRBJ2-5